Listed here are 28 T cell receptor beta chains from one sample, sequenced in a study of blood T cell repertoires in COVID-19. Data came from immunoSEQ multiplex PCR; TCRdb stores just in-frame clones and leaves some out. The table has about 210,000 clones, approximately 89% seen once. Sequencing was carried out using peripheral blood. These receptors all stem from a woman aged 35 to 49 with acute or convalescent COVID-19.

The CDR3 protein is CASRATNEKLFF. In nucleotides, the CDR3 is TGTGCCAGCCGAGCAACTAATGAAAAACTGTTTTTT. The genes are TRBV12-3 or TRBV12-4 and TRBJ1-4, with D uncertain. CDR3 size: 12 residues. Trimming stripped 8 bases from V and 0 bases from J, with 4 bases between.

The gene calls are TRBV21-1 and TRBJ2-5; the table's TRBD2 call for D was not verified on the DNA. TRBV21-1 is classified as a pseudogene. The CDR3 consists of 12 residues. The CDR3 region is CARRRLVETQYF. The CDR3, as DNA: TGTGCCAGGAGGCGGTTGGTAGAGACCCAGTACTTC.

This chain joins TRBV10-1 and TRBJ2-3, with TRBD1 as a possible D gene (6 bases). The CDR3 spans 15 residues. The germline V and J ends were trimmed by 5 bases and 1 base, with 13 bases remaining between them. Germline loops: CDR1 WNHNN, CDR2 SYGVQD (reference sequence). The CDR3 reads CASSQGSGGTDTQYF. CDR3 nucleotides: TGCGCCAGCAGTCAGGGGTCAGGAGGCACAGATACGCAGTATTTT.

The gene calls are TRBV5-5 and TRBJ2-7, with D maybe TRBD1 (6 bases). V shed 0 bases and J shed 3 bases, with 13 bases lying between them. The germline CDR1 and CDR2 sequences are SGHKS and YYEKEE (reference sequence). The CDR3 runs 15 residues. The CDR3 nucleotides read TGTGCCAGCAGCTTGGCCTGGGCAGGGGTCTACGAGCAGTACGTC. Translated, it gives CASSLAWAGVYEQYV.

The gene calls are TRBV7-3 and TRBJ1-5, with D possibly matching TRBD1 (5 bases). Trimming removed 10 bases at V and 4 bases at J, with 17 bases between. This CDR3 is built from 14 residues. Germline V gene sequence: CDR1 SGHTA, CDR2 FQGTGA. The CDR3 DNA reads TGTGCCACCTCCACGGGGGGGGGAAATCAGCCCCAGCATTTT. Encoded protein: CATSTGGGNQPQHF.

The gene calls are TRBV10-2 and TRBJ2-7, with TRBD1 matching 10 bases. CDR3 length equals 17 residues. With 6 bases clipped from V and 5 bases from J, the junction kept 16 bases outside the gene matches. Germline V gives CDR1 WSHSY, CDR2 SAAADI. The CDR3 spells CASSPGTGAPRGHEQYV. CDR3 DNA: TGCGCCAGCAGCCCCGGGACAGGGGCACCCCGAGGCCACGAGCAGTACGTC.

The chain recombines TRBV2 with TRBJ1-2; no definite D call. Looked up from germline, CDR1 is SNHLY and CDR2 is FYNNEI. Deletions cut 2 bases from V and 8 bases from J, with 15 bases between. The CDR3 consists of 14 residues. The CDR3 DNA reads TGTGCCAGCAGTGAAATCCGGGGAGATATGGGCTACACCTTC. Its protein is CASSEIRGDMGYTF.

For this clone: No DNA is shown, since the ends of the CDR3 on it are uncertain; the CDR3 is the one TCRdb lists. The chain is built from TRBV7-2 and TRBJ2-3; TRBD2 is the table's D call, not checked against the DNA. 18 amino acids form the CDR3, both terminal residues included. From germline, CDR1 is SGHTA and CDR2 FQGNSA. CDR3 in amino acids: CASSLAVLRSATTDTQYF.

The chain is built from TRBV7-3 and TRBJ1-1; D not certain. The V and J ends lost 1 base and 8 bases respectively, with 17 bases between them. The CDR3 has 15 residues. CDR1 and CDR2 (germline): SGHTA, FQGTGA. DNA for the CDR3: TGTGCCAGCAGCTTAAATGAGGTGGGTCATTGGGAAGCTTTCTTT. Protein: CASSLNEVGHWEAFF.

The rearrangement links TRBV5-1 to TRBJ1-2, with 7 bases matching TRBD1. This CDR3 comprises 13 residues. From germline, CDR1 is SGHRS and CDR2 YFSETQ. With 7 bases clipped from V and 5 bases from J, the junction kept 8 bases outside the gene matches. CDR3 sequence reads: CASFPDRAYGYTF. The CDR3 nucleotides read TGCGCCAGCTTTCCCGACAGGGCATATGGCTACACCTTC.

The rearrangement joins TRBV9 to TRBJ2-2; D is unresolved. CDR1 is SGDLS, CDR2 YYNGEE, per germline. V was clipped by 3 bases and J by 8 bases, with 11 bases between them. The CDR3 consists of 13 residues. Here the CDR3 DNA reads TGTGCCAGCAGCGAACAGCCCCTAGGGGAGCTGTTTTTT. This sequence encodes CASSEQPLGELFF.

The chain couples TRBV7-8 to TRBJ1-2; D may be TRBD1 (5 bases). This CDR3 has 15 amino acids. V lost 4 bases to trimming and J lost 5 bases, with 17 bases between them. CDR1 and CDR2 (germline): SGHVS, FQNEAQ. CDR3 sequence (DNA): TGTGCCAGCAGCTCCCAGTATTCTGGGGGGTATGGCTACACCTTC. Its protein product is CASSSQYSGGYGYTF.

The rearrangement joins TRBV3-1 (or the pseudogene TRBV3-2) to TRBJ1-3; D is undetermined. Trimming stripped 4 bases from V and 3 bases from J, with 10 bases between. Germline V lookup: CDR1 LGHDT, CDR2 YNNKEL (reference sequence). The CDR3 consists of 14 residues. The CDR3 sequence is CASSLAGSGNTIYF. The CDR3 nucleotides are TGTGCCAGCAGCCTGGCGGGTAGTGGAAACACCATATATTTT.

The rearrangement links TRBV7-6 to TRBJ2-2, with 8 bases identical to TRBD1. CDR1 and CDR2 (germline): SGHVS, FNYEAQ. V was pared by 5 bases and J by 4 bases, with 6 bases of the junction left unmatched. The CDR3 spans 15 residues. This chain's CDR3 is CASSPGTGFTGELFF. For the CDR3, the DNA is TGTGCCAGCAGCCCCGGGACAGGATTCACCGGGGAGCTGTTTTTT.

The chain joins TRBV25-1 to TRBJ1-4, with 11 positions matching TRBD1. There are 15 residues in the CDR3. Per germline, CDR1 MGHDK and CDR2 SYGVNS. J gave up 11 bases and V 7 bases, and 12 bases lay outside the gene matches. DNA for the CDR3: TGTGCCAGCAAAGGTCCCGGACAGGGGGCGCAGAAACTGTTTTTT. It yields the protein CASKGPGQGAQKLFF.

V usage is TRBV6-5 and J usage is TRBJ1-2; the match to TRBD1 covers 7 bases. The CDR3 is 13 residues long. CDR1 is MNHEY and CDR2 is SVGAGI in the germline V gene. Trimming cost V 4 bases and J 7 bases; bases outside gene matches: 6. The CDR3 reads CASSLKGAGGYTF. The CDR3 DNA sequence: TGTGCCAGCAGTTTGAAGGGGGCGGGTGGCTACACCTTC.

The chain carries TRBV11-3 and TRBJ2-1; D is possibly TRBD2 (5 bases). Trimming took off 1 base at V and 4 bases at J, with 11 bases between the two ends. The CDR3 sequence is 15 residues long. From germline, CDR1 is SGHNT and CDR2 YENEEA. The CDR3 reads CASSLGRWGYNEQFF. In DNA, the CDR3 is TGTGCCAGCAGCTTAGGGAGGTGGGGATACAATGAGCAGTTCTTC.

The chain uses TRBV5-4 and TRBJ2-1; 11 positions agree with TRBD2. The V gene's germline CDR1 is SGHNT and CDR2 YYREEE (reference sequence). CDR3 length: 15 amino acids. Trimming took 1 base from V and 10 from J; bases not matched to a gene: 7. The CDR3 is CASSLILAGAIEQFF. DNA of the CDR3: TGTGCCAGCAGCTTGATACTAGCGGGGGCGATCGAGCAGTTCTTC.

The gene calls are TRBV7-2 and TRBJ1-1; D remains unclear. The CDR3 runs 14 residues. Germline V gene sequence: CDR1 SGHTA, CDR2 FQGNSA. Trimming shortened V by 3 bases and J by 5 bases, and 13 bases separated the two germline ends. CDR3 in DNA: TGTGCCAGCAGCTTCTGGTTTCCCGGGACTGAAGCTTTCTTT. Translated: CASSFWFPGTEAFF.

As for this clone: Within the sample, other DNA sequences also encode this same CDR3. The chain is built from TRBV5-1 and TRBJ2-2; TRBD1 matches 8 bases. CDR1 and CDR2 (germline): SGHRS, YFSETQ. This CDR3 has 15 residues. The ends lost 1 base at V and 4 bases at J; junction bases unmatched: 3. For the CDR3, the DNA is TGCGCCAGCAGCTTGAGTACAGGGGGCACCGGGGAGCTGTTTTTT. Translated, it gives CASSLSTGGTGELFF.

This clone was counted only a few times. CDR3 in DNA: TGTGCCAGTGGCCATCTATCAGGGGGCGCGGAAGGCTACACCTTC. Protein: CASGHLSGGAEGYTF. The V gene is TRBV19, the J gene TRBJ1-2; 8 nucleotides agree with TRBD1. The germline gives CDR1 LNHDA, CDR2 SQIVND (reference sequence). The junction had 16 bases not matched to a gene; V was cut back by 8 bases and J by 8 bases. The CDR3 covers 15 residues.

CDR3 amino acids: CASSYGAEFEAFF. The CDR3 nucleotides read TGTGCCAGCAGTTACGGGGCAGAGTTTGAAGCTTTCTTT. The genes are TRBV6-5 and TRBJ1-1; D is perhaps TRBD1 (5 bases). Germline CDR1 and CDR2: MNHEY and SVGAGI. Trimming took 2 bases from V and 7 from J, leaving 11 bases between them. This CDR3 has 13 amino acids.

The V gene is TRBV19, the J gene TRBJ1-4; D perhaps matches TRBD1 (5 bases). The germline CDR1 and CDR2 sequences are LNHDA and SQIVND (reference sequence). The CDR3 is 15 amino acids. V lost 0 bases and J lost 0, with 5 bases in between. The CDR3 DNA reads TGTGCCAGTAGTATAGAGACAGCAACTAATGAAAAACTGTTTTTT. Translating gives CASSIETATNEKLFF.

To note about this clone: The sample contains more than one DNA sequence encoding this CDR3. The chain uses TRBV20-1 and TRBJ2-3; the D gene is possibly TRBD2 (5 bases). The CDR3 spans 11 residues. V was clipped by 3 bases and J by 6 bases, with 7 bases between them. Germline loops: CDR1 DFQATT, CDR2 SNEGSKA (reference sequence). The CDR3 bases are TGCAGTGCTAGGAGAGGGGATACGCAGTATTTT. Translating gives CSARRGDTQYF.

V is TRBV4-1 and J is TRBJ2-3; D is uncertain. The ends were cut back, 4 bases at V and 6 bases at J, with 8 bases in the middle. The germline CDR1 and CDR2 sequences are MGHRA and YSYEKL. The CDR3 consists of 12 residues. The DNA of the CDR3 is TGCGCCAGCAGCCCCCCCTTCGATACGCAGTATTTT. Translated: CASSPPFDTQYF.

V usage is TRBV9 and J usage is TRBJ2-1; 7 bases map to TRBD1. In germline, CDR1 is SGDLS, CDR2 YYNGEE. V was pared by 0 bases and J by 3 bases, with 3 bases of the junction left unmatched. The CDR3 consists of 15 residues. The CDR3 here is CASSVVGTDYNEQFF. DNA for the CDR3: TGTGCCAGCAGCGTAGTAGGGACAGACTACAATGAGCAGTTCTTC.

The CDR3 region has the DNA TGTGCCAGCAGTTACGACAGGGGTCGGAGCTACACCTTC. Protein product: CASSYDRGRSYTF. V gene TRBV6-5 combines with J gene TRBJ1-2, with 8 positions matching TRBD1. Per the germline V gene, CDR1 is MNHEY and CDR2 is SVGAGI. Germline trimming cut 2 bases from V and 9 bases from J; bases unmatched to any gene: 5. The CDR3 extends over 13 amino acids.

The chain couples TRBV7-6 to TRBJ2-1; 8 positions agree with TRBD2. The germline V gene encodes CDR1 SGHVS and CDR2 FNYEAQ. This CDR3 comprises 15 residues. V shed 1 base and J 10 bases; nucleotides not matched to a gene: 9. CDR3 sequence reads: CASSLVRRGGSEQFF. CDR3 sequence (DNA): TGTGCCAGCAGCTTAGTTCGCCGGGGGGGATCAGAGCAGTTCTTC. Variable domain in full (rest from reference TRBV7-6 and TRBJ2-1): GAGVSQSPRYKVTKRGQDVALRCDPISGHVSLYWYRQALGQGPEFLTYFNYEAQQDKSGLPNDRFSAERPEGSISTLTIQRTEQRDSAMYRCASSLVRRGGSEQFFGPGTRLTVL.